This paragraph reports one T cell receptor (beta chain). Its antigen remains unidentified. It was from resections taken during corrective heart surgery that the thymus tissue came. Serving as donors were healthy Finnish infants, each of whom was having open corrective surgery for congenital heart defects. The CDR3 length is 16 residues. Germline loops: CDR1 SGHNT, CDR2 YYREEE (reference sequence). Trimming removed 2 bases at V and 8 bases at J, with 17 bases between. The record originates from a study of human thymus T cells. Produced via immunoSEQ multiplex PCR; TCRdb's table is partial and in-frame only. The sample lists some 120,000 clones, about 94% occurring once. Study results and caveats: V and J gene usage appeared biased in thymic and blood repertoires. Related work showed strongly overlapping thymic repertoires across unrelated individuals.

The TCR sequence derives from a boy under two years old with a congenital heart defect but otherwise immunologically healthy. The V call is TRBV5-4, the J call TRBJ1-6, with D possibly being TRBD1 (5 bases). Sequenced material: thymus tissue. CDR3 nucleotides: TGTGCCAGCAGCTTTTGTGGGGGGGGAGTCTATTCACCCCTCCACTTT. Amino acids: CASSFCGGGVYSPLHF.